This entry lists 13 T cell receptor beta chains sequenced from one sample in a study of glioma-infiltrating T cells. Using RNA template, CDR3s of TCR alpha and beta were amplified with iRepertoire arm-PCR. TCRdb re-called the multiplex PCR reads through MiXCR, storing one row per CDR3 protein. The table shows 100,000 to 150,000 distinct CDR3 sequences, with about 22% occurring only once. The sequenced material came from glioma tissue, nonneoplastic brain tissue, or PBMCs (not recorded which). The receptor source for this set is a human donor with low-grade glioma or glioblastoma, undergoing nonglioma brain surgery, or in good health (not recorded which).

The rearrangement uses TRBV6-1 and TRBJ1-1, with D possibly matching TRBD1 (5 bases). Per the germline V gene, CDR1 is MNHNS and CDR2 is SASEGT. The CDR3 is 13 residues long. Trimming took off 11 bases at V and 4 bases at J, with 17 bases between the two ends. The CDR3 spells CACARGEVTEAFF. CDR3 bases: TGTGCCTGCGCCCGGGGCGAGGTCACTGAAGCTTTCTTT.

This sequence joins TRBV7-3 and TRBJ2-3; D gene ambiguous. The V end was cut by 10 bases, the J end by 4 bases, with 21 bases between. CDR1 is SGHTA, CDR2 FQGTGA, per germline. This CDR3 is built from 15 residues. The CDR3 region is CAISATPQPPDTQYF. The CDR3 DNA sequence: TGTGCCATCTCAGCCACTCCGCAACCCCCAGATACGCAGTATTTT.

The rearrangement joins TRBV4-1 to TRBJ2-3; D is possibly TRBD2 (5 bases). Germline values: CDR1 MGHRA, CDR2 YSYEKL. V gave up 4 bases and J gave up 6 bases, with 11 bases separating them. The CDR3 loop spans 13 amino acids. This chain's CDR3 is CASSPAPGDTQYF. The CDR3 DNA is TGCGCCAGCAGCCCCGCCCCGGGGGATACGCAGTATTTT.

The gene calls are TRBV20-1 and TRBJ1-5; TRBD1 matches 9 bases. Trimming took 4 bases from V and 2 from J; bases not matched to a gene: 12. Germline V CDR1 and CDR2: DFQATT, SNEGSKA (reference sequence). The CDR3 loop spans 17 amino acids. The CDR3 bases are TGCAGTGCTACTCCGGGACAGGGACCCCTGGGCAATCAGCCCCAGCATTTT. Protein sequence: CSATPGQGPLGNQPQHF.

In its sample, this clonotype was seen a few times. The chain carries TRBV3-1 and TRBJ1-2; 9 bases agree with TRBD1. The CDR3 extends over 16 amino acids. Per the germline V gene, CDR1 is LGHDT and CDR2 is YNNKEL (reference sequence). Trimming removed 6 bases from V and 2 bases from J; junction bases left unmatched: 10. CDR3 DNA: TGTGCCAGCAGTCGGATCCGGACAGGGGACAACTATGGCTACACCTTC. As protein: CASSRIRTGDNYGYTF.

This chain uses TRBV14 with TRBJ1-1; the D is unclear. V lost 3 bases and J lost 8, with 13 bases in between. The CDR3 is 13 residues long. The germline CDR1 and CDR2 sequences are SGHDN and FVKESK. The CDR3 DNA is TGTGCCAGCAGCCAGGGAGCCATCGAGGAAGCTTTCTTT. Amino acid sequence: CASSQGAIEEAFF.

This clonotype appeared many times. The chain carries TRBV19 and TRBJ1-2; 11 nucleotides match TRBD1. In germline, CDR1 is LNHDA, CDR2 SQIVND (reference sequence). V trimming: 10 bases; J trimming: 5 bases; junction bases outside the gene matches: 12. The CDR3 extends over 15 amino acids. The chain's CDR3 is CAIKIGTGGSYGYTF. The DNA of the CDR3 is TGTGCCATTAAAATTGGGACAGGGGGAAGTTATGGCTACACCTTC.

V is TRBV2 and J is TRBJ2-1; unclear D gene. There are 11 residues in the CDR3. The V end was cut by 9 bases, the J end by 5 bases, with 8 bases between. Germline values: CDR1 SNHLY, CDR2 FYNNEI. This CDR3 is CARSYHNEQFF. The DNA for the CDR3 is TGTGCCAGAAGTTACCACAATGAGCAGTTCTTC.

V and J are TRBV3-1 and TRBJ1-5; 11 bases are shared with TRBD1. With 1 base clipped from V and 3 bases from J, the junction kept 2 bases outside the gene matches. CDR1 LGHDT and CDR2 YNNKEL come from the germline V gene (reference sequence). The CDR3 contains 16 residues. The CDR3 sequence: CASSQGTGGYNQPQHF. The CDR3 DNA is TGTGCCAGCAGCCAAGGGACAGGGGGCTACAATCAGCCCCAGCATTTT.

This rearrangement joins TRBV12-3 or TRBV12-4 to TRBJ2-1, with D perhaps given as TRBD1 or TRBD2 (6 bases each). This CDR3 contains 14 residues. V was pared by 3 bases and J by 8 bases, with 14 bases between. CDR3 region: CASSFPQGGDEQFF. The CDR3 DNA sequence: TGTGCCAGCAGTTTCCCACAGGGAGGCGATGAGCAGTTCTTC.

This clonotype was picked up many times. The chain recombines TRBV11-2 with TRBJ1-2; the match to TRBD1 covers 10 bases. The CDR3 is 15 residues long. CDR1 and CDR2 (germline): SGHAT, FQNNGV. V lost 3 bases to trimming and J lost 6 bases; unmatched junction nucleotides: 7. The CDR3: CASSLGVTGGNGYTF. CDR3 sequence (DNA): TGTGCCAGCAGCTTGGGGGTGACAGGGGGCAATGGCTACACCTTC.

The chain employs TRBV29-1 and TRBJ2-3; 9 positions match TRBD1. The CDR3 is 16 amino acids. V lost 3 bases to trimming and J lost 3 bases; unmatched junction nucleotides: 10. CDR1 and CDR2 from the germline V gene are SQVTM and ANQGSEA. The CDR3, as DNA: TGCAGCGTTGATTCGACTCCGGGACAGGGAACAGATACGCAGTATTTT. Translating gives CSVDSTPGQGTDTQYF.

The rearrangement joins TRBV13 to TRBJ1-1; tentative D call: TRBD1 (5 bases). The CDR3 has 14 residues. Between the trimmed V and J ends, which lost 2 bases and 1 base, there was a span of 8 bases. Germline CDR1 is PRHDT and CDR2 is FYEKMQ (reference sequence). In DNA, the CDR3 is TGTGCCAGCAGCTTATTTCAGGGGAACACTGAAGCTTTCTTT. Encoded protein: CASSLFQGNTEAFF.